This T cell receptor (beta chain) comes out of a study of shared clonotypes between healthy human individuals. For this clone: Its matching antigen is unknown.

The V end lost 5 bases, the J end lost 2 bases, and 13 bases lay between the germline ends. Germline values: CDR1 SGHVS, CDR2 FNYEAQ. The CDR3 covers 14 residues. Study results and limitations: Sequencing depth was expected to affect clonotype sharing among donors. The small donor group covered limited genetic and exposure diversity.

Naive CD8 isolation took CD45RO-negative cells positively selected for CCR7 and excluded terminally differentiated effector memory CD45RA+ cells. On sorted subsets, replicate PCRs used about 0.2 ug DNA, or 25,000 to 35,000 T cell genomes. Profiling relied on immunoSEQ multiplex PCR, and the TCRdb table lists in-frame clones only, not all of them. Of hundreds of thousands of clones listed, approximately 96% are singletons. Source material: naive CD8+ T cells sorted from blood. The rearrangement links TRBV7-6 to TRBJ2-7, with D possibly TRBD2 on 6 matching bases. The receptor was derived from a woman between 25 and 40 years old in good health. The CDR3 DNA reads TGTGCCAGCAGCCTAGGGACTGTCCCCTACGAGCAGTACTTC. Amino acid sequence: CASSLGTVPYEQYF.